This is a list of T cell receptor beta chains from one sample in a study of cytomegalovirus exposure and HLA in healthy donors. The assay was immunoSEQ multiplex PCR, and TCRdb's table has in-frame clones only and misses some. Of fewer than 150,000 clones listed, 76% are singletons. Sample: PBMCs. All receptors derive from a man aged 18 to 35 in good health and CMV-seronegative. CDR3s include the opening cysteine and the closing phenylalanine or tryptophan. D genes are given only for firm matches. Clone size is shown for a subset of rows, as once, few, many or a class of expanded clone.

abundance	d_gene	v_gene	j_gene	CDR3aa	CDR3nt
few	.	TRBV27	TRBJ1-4	CASRDGEPNEKLFF	TGTGCCAGCAGAGACGGGGAGCCTAATGAAAAACTGTTTTTT
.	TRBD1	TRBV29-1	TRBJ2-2	CSVDRVDTGELFF	TGCAGCGTAGACAGGGTCGACACCGGGGAGCTGTTTTTT
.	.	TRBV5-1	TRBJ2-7	CASSLGWSGRYEQYF	TGCGCCAGCAGCTTGGGGTGGTCCGGTCGTTACGAGCAGTACTTC
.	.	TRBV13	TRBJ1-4	CASSLSGVVGEKLFF	TGTGCCAGCAGCTTATCAGGGGTAGTAGGTGAAAAACTGTTTTTT
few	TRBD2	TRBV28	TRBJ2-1	CASERTSGIDEQFF	TGTGCCAGTGAAAGGACTAGCGGGATCGATGAGCAGTTCTTC
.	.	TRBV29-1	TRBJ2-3	CSVDRGGTDTQYF	TGCAGCGTTGATCGGGGAGGTACAGATACGCAGTATTTT
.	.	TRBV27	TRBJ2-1	CASGLPSYNEQFF	TGTGCCAGCGGACTCCCGTCATACAATGAGCAGTTCTTC
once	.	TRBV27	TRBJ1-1	CASGGRGTEAFF	TGTGCCAGCGGAGGCAGGGGCACTGAAGCTTTCTTT
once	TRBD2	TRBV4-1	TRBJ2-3	CASSQVVRGGATDTQYF	TGCGCCAGCAGCCAAGTTGTCCGCGGGGGGGCTACAGATACGCAGTATTTT
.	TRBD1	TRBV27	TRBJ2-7	CASALTGQGVNHEQYF	TGTGCCAGCGCCTTGACCGGACAGGGGGTAAATCACGAGCAGTACTTC
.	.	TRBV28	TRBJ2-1	CASSFPTPRGNEQFF	TGTGCCAGCAGTTTCCCCACACCGCGGGGCAATGAGCAGTTCTTC
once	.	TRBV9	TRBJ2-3	CASCRGLADTQYF	TGTGCCAGTTGTAGGGGTCTGGCAGATACGCAGTATTTT
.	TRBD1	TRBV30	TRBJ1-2	CAWREGTVYGYTF	TGTGCCTGGAGGGAGGGGACAGTCTATGGCTACACCTTC
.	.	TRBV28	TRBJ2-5	CASSTVQETQYF	TGTGCCAGCAGTACAGTCCAAGAGACCCAGTACTTC
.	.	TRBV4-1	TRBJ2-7	CASSQDMETYEQYF	TGCGCCAGCAGCCAAGACATGGAGACCTACGAGCAGTACTTC
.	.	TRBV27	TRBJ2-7	CASSLNGGLEQYF	TGTGCCAGCAGCCTTAATGGGGGGTTGGAGCAGTACTTC
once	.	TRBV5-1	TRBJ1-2	CASPGLLCYGYTF	TGCGCCAGCCCAGGGCTGTTGTGCTATGGCTACACCTTC
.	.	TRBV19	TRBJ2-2	CASSIRITGELFF	TGTGCCAGTAGTATCAGGATCACCGGGGAGCTGTTTTTT
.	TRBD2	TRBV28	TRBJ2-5	CASSLTSGGQETQYF	TGTGCCAGCAGTTTGACTAGCGGGGGCCAAGAGACCCAGTACTTC
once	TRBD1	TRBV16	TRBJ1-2	CASSQITGAYYGYTF	TGTGCCAGCAGCCAAATAACAGGGGCCTACTATGGCTACACCTTC
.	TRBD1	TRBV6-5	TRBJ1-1	CASSNRQGRGAFF	TGTGCCAGCAGTAATCGACAGGGGAGGGGGGCTTTCTTT
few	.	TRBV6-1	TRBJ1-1	CASSEFGGKDTEAFF	TGTGCCAGCAGTGAATTTGGGGGGAAAGACACTGAAGCTTTCTTT
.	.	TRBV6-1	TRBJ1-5	CASSEAALRLNQPQHF	TGTGCCAGCAGTGAAGCGGCCTTACGCCTGAATCAGCCCCAGCATTTT
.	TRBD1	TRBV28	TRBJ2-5	CASSVLGQGSDKQYF	TGTGCCAGCAGTGTTTTGGGACAGGGGTCAGATAAGCAGTACTTC
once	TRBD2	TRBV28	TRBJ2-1	CASMPSSGSADEQFF	TGTGCCAGCATGCCTTCTAGCGGGAGCGCGGATGAGCAGTTCTTC
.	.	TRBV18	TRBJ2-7	CASSPSLGSSEQYF	TGTGCCAGCTCACCCTCCCTAGGTTCTTCCGAGCAGTACTTC
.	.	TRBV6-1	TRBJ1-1	CATLELKNTEAFF	TGTGCCACCCTTGAGTTAAAGAACACTGAAGCTTTCTTT
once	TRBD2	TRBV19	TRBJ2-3	CASSMGSGGKDTQYF	TGTGCCAGTAGTATGGGTAGCGGGGGTAAAGATACGCAGTATTTT
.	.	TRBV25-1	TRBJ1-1	CASSEYRGLEAFF	TGTGCCAGCAGTGAATATCGAGGGCTAGAAGCTTTCTTT
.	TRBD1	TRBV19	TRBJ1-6	CASSRGRPHRGDSPLHF	TGTGCCAGTAGTCGCGGTAGACCCCACAGGGGGGATTCACCCCTCCACTTT
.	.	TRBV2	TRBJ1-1	CATVDSQNTEAFF	TGTGCCACCGTGGACAGCCAGAACACTGAAGCTTTCTTT
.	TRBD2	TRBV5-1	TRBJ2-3	CASSLTSDYTDTQYF	TGCGCCAGCAGCTTAACTAGCGATTACACAGATACGCAGTATTTT
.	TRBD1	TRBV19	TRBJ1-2	CASSMADRLYGYTF	TGTGCCAGTAGTATGGCGGACAGGCTTTATGGCTACACCTTC
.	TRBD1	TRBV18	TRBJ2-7	CASSPGQSYEQYF	TGTGCCAGCTCACCGGGACAGTCCTACGAGCAGTACTTC
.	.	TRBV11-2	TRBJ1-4	CASSLRVSATNEKLFF	TGTGCCAGCAGCTTGAGGGTTTCTGCAACTAATGAAAAACTGTTTTTT
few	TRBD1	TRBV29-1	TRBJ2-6	CSVEEGQGVSYSGANVLTF	TGCAGCGTTGAAGAAGGACAGGGGGTGAGCTACTCTGGGGCCAACGTCCTGACTTTC
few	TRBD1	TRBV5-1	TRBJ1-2	CASSPQPDRGHGYTF	TGCGCCAGCAGCCCACAACCGGACAGGGGGCATGGCTACACCTTC
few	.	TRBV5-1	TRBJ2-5	CASSSGTMDPTQYF	TGCGCCAGCAGCAGCGGGACAATGGATCCGACCCAGTACTTC
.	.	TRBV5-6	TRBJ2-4	CASSWRAGLAKNIQYF	TGTGCCAGCAGCTGGAGGGCAGGACTAGCCAAAAACATTCAGTACTTC
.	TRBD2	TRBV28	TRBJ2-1	CATGTSSPTYNEQFF	TGTGCCACCGGGACTAGCAGCCCGACCTACAATGAGCAGTTCTTC
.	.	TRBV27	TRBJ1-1	CASSLTTEYTEAFF	TGTGCCAGCAGTTTAACGACAGAATACACTGAAGCTTTCTTT
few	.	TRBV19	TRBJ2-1	CASSIVSGRTYNEQFF	TGTGCCAGTAGTATAGTTTCAGGGCGAACCTACAATGAGCAGTTCTTC
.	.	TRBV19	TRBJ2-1	CASSIQGNNEQFF	TGTGCCAGTAGTATACAGGGAAACAATGAGCAGTTCTTC
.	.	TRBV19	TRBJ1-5	CASSAQGSNQPQHF	TGTGCCAGTAGTGCACAGGGAAGCAATCAGCCCCAGCATTTT